The T cell receptor (beta chain) described here comes from a study of cytomegalovirus exposure and HLA in healthy donors (dated by TCRdb to about 2017). The study in broad terms: An earlier analysis of some 600 of the donors reported roughly 300 Gb of sequence data and 117 million unique TCR beta sequences obtained from about 179 million T cells. The genetic ancestry cluster associated with self-reported Caucasian donors included over 80% of the roughly 380 genotyped donors. Class I and class II HLA loci were covered by the typing at four-digit resolution. A later analysis re-examined previously published TCR beta repertoires from 610 or so donors and added high-resolution HLA genotyping to investigate patterns of TCR occurrence. Every repertoire in the discovery cohort had been generated on one and the same sequencing platform. A separate validation cohort of roughly 110 different subjects was used in addition to the roughly 670-subject first cohort. The later analysis used no new phenotypic data to find candidate immune exposures, relying instead on TCR beta sequences and their occurrence across donors. Alongside the repertoire data, information on donor age, sex, ethnicity and CMV serostatus was compiled. The study aimed to test whether cataloging public T cell receptors could reveal signatures of past pathogen exposure. On average, around 230,000 unique TCR beta nucleotide sequences were sequenced per donor among a few hundred genotyped donors of the cohort, with 15% to 20% of those sequences being non-productive. To predict cytomegalovirus infection status, the study brought together high-throughput TCR immunosequencing, statistical association of individual TCRs with disease status, and machine learning. Roughly 300 gigabases of sequencing data and 91 million or so unique TCR sequences made up an early release that covered 500 to 650 HLA-typed donors. To decide whether each TCR beta V gene segment behaved as functional or pseudogenic, an earlier analysis of over 500 of the donors relied on high-throughput TCR beta sequencing. About 5 DR-DQ haplotypes were handled as single units for association and clustering, since linkage in the cohort was strong. Genome-wide SNP genotypes for about 65% of the roughly 700 donors were used in a later genetic analysis, which treated that subset as a discovery cohort. The number of typed donors differed by locus: about 620-640 for A, B, C, DRB1 and DQB1; 522 for DQA1; around 580 for DPA1; and about 450 for DPB1. Using immunosequencing, the study profiled T cell repertoires from about 610 subjects and related those repertoires to cytomegalovirus serostatus. The research as a whole found: In an earlier analysis of 587 of the donors, most TCR beta V segments were observed in productive rearrangements about 90% or about 30% of the time, broadly matching IMGT annotations. A further reported finding was that TCR beta sequences accurately predicted the HLA-A and HLA-B alleles for most subjects in the first cohort. Correlated functional status among segregating V segments might be attributable to linkage disequilibrium, but an unknown experimental factor could not be ruled out. Specific HLA alleles were associated with 15,000 to 20,000 TCR beta sequences at a false discovery rate of 0.05 in a later analysis. According to a later analysis, most CMV-associated TCR beta chains appeared to be HLA-restricted, and the HLA associations seemed to be driven largely by CMV exposure. This cohort had only TCR beta chains sequenced, and the lack of alpha or paired-chain data limited which features could be detected. Across donors, most TCR sequences were observed very rarely, whereas some public TCRs were present in many individuals. A group of highly shared sequence variants was considered likely to be a technical artifact of the sequencing pipeline. Because the 87-base-pair reads could not distinguish some IMGT-functional V segments, including TRBV6-2 and TRBV6-3, those segments were excluded. The classifier was reported to diagnose cytomegalovirus status with high specificity and sensitivity in both the original cohort and the validation cohort. Assigning TCR associations to individual alleles was difficult when HLA alleles, especially DR and DQ, strongly co-occurred. An association between a missense DCLRE1C variant and V-gene and J-gene trimming of TCR beta chains was found in a later genetic analysis and replicated in an independent cohort. In a later genetic analysis, fewer N-insertions in productive TCRs were reported among donors in an Asian-associated ancestry cluster than the roughly 710-donor mean. HLA typing was unavailable for some donors at each locus, so association tests used only the typed subset. The authors suggested that the approach could potentially be extended to other disease states and immunological phenotypes. The study listed 150 to 200 TCR beta chains as associated with cytomegalovirus. Because counts were too low, about 18 rarely observed V segments, including chromosome 9 orphons, were left out of the earlier analysis of 500 to 650 of the donors. In a later analysis, HLA-associated TCR beta chains showed more clonal expansion and lower generation probabilities than non-associated chains that were equally common. According to a later analysis, TCR association rates differed among HLA loci, with DRB1 alleles showing the most associated TCRs and HLA-C alleles showing the fewest. CMV serostatus was the only immune exposure information available for the cohort. A few of the identified cytomegalovirus-associated TCR beta chains were confirmed in vitro to be specific for cytomegalovirus antigens. A later analysis reported that several top co-occurrence clusters appeared linked to parvovirus B19, influenza, CMV and Epstein-Barr virus. The presence/absence analyses assumed that sequencing depth was roughly uniform across donors, and that assumption may not be true.

The cohort was made up of 500 to 850 healthy bone marrow donors. At the time of sampling, every cohort member was nominally healthy, though immune exposures that went unrecorded were likely present. The donor was CMV seronegative and was included in the group of around 320 seronegative cohort members. Every donor gave a peripheral blood sample, and the peripheral blood mononuclear cells from that sample were used for TCR beta sequencing. The Qiagen DNeasy Blood Extraction Kit was used to extract genomic DNA from the blood cell samples. V is trimmed back by 6 bases and J by 8 bases, and the junction contains 15 bases that no gene match accounts for. The CDR3 runs 16 residues from the cysteine to the phenylalanine. CDR3 DNA is the only sequence kept; it has 48 bases, read in frame from the first base. In regard to this clone: Its antigen remains unidentified. Within one base of it there is no much larger clone, and no base qualities were kept.

Receptor libraries were prepared by the immunoSEQ multiplex PCR assay. A mixture of 60 forward primers for TCR Vbeta segments and 13 reverse primers for TCR Jbeta segments was used in the multiplex PCR. A multiplex PCR assay on genomic DNA amplified the CDR3 region of rearranged TCR beta genes. The Illumina HiSeq System was used to sequence the amplified TCR beta libraries as 87-base-pair reads. In the authors' own workflow: In a later analysis, roughly 80 million unique TCR beta chains were counted across the 650 to 700 repertoires, and roughly 11 million of these chains were shared by at least two donors. To remove PCR and sequencing errors, raw reads were error-corrected and collapsed into unique sequences using a nearest-neighbor algorithm that merged closely related sequences. Alignment of CDR3 sequences to IMGT reference sequences was used to assign V, D and J gene segments. For a sequence to be retained, a match of at least six nucleotides was required to both a V gene segment and a J gene segment. A rearrangement was called productive if the CDR3 had no stop codons and remained in frame with V and J, and every other rearrangement was called non-productive. CDR3 was defined by IMGT convention, running from the second conserved V-encoded cysteine to the conserved J-encoded phenylalanine. In an earlier analysis of approximately 500 of the donors, sequences lacking an unambiguous match to a single V gene segment were excluded. An earlier analysis of approximately 590 of the donors called V segments functional above 56.7% productive rearrangements and segregating when the between-donor standard deviation exceeded 5%. A statistical classification framework was built to diagnose cytomegalovirus status from the catalog of TCR beta chain sequences. In a later analysis, TCR nucleotide sequences were compared against IMGT/GENE-DB human TR gene sequences so that V and J genes could be assigned. The TCRdist pipeline was used in a later analysis to assign CDR3 sequences and most-parsimonious VDJ recombination scenarios. In a later analysis, each TCR beta chain was defined by its CDR3 amino acid sequence together with its V-gene family, and reads without a unique V-gene family were excluded. To address suspected cross-contamination and a sequencing artifact, a later analysis removed over 500 highly shared, low-generation-probability nucleotide sequences. In a later analysis, a clonal expansion index was calculated for each public chain from normalized within-repertoire ranks of inferred template counts. A later analysis computed generation probabilities with a VDJ recombination model fitted to out-of-frame rearrangements, and checked the results against IGoR. Hypergeometric tests were used in a later analysis to score TCR-TCR, TCR-HLA and TCR-CMV co-occurrence, with a repertoire-size bias correction applied to the TCR pairs. A later analysis estimated false discovery rates by permuting HLA or CMV assignments 20 times. A later analysis grouped co-occurring TCRs with DBSCAN, adding TCRdist sequence similarity when clustering within HLA-allele-positive subsets. Repertoires with fewer than 30,000 or more than 120,000 public chains were left out of co-occurrence clustering, as were roughly five repertoires with anomalous nucleotide sharing. TCRdb took this table from immuneACCESS and kept in-frame rearrangements with V and J called. Such tables lack part of the clones; where checked against another copy, unresolved V genes explain under half of the gap, and the rest is unexplained. That table is the source of V, J and clone size, and D and trimming were worked out from the DNA. This sample comprises fewer than 250,000 clones, 81% of them detected only once. The ten largest clones capture more than 1.5% of the sample.

The sequencing input was PBMCs. This sequence originates from a man younger than 35 in good health and CMV-seronegative. The rearranged segments are TRBV23-1 and TRBJ1-2; 10 bases in the junction line up with TRBD1. TRBV23-1 is an ORF, and what it does is uncertain. CDR3 reads: CASSRISSDRGNGYTF. The base sequence is TGCGCCAGCAGCCGCATATCTTCGGACAGGGGGAACGGCTACACCTTC.